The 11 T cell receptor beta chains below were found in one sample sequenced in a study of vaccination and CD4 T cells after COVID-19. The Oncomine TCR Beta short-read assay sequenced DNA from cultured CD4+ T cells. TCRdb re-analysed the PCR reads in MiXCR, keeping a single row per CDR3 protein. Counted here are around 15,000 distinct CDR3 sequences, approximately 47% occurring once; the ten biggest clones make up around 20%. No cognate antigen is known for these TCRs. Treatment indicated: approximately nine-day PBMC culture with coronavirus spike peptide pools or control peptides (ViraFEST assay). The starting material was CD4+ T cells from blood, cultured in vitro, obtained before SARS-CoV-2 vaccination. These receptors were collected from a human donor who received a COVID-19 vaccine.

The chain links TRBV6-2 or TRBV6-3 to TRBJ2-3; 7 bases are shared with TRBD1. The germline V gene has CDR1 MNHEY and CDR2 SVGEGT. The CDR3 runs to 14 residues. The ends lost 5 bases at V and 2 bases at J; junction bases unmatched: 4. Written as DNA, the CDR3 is TGTGCCAGCAGTCGGACAGGCCACACAGATACGCAGTATTTT. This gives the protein CASSRTGHTDTQYF.

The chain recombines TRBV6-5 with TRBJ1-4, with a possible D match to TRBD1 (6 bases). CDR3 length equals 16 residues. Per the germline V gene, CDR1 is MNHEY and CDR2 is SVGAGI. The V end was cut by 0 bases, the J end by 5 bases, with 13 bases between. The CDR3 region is CASSYSRAQGNEKLFF. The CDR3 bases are TGTGCCAGCAGTTACTCGAGGGCACAGGGAAATGAAAAACTGTTTTTT.

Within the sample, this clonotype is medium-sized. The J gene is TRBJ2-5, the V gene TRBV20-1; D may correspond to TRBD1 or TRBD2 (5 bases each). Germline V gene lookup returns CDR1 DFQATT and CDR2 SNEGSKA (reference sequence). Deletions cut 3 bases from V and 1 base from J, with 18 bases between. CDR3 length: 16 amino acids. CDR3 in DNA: TGCAGTGCTAGTTCGGGTCGGGGCAGATTCCAAGAGACCCAGTACTTC. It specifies CSASSGRGRFQETQYF.

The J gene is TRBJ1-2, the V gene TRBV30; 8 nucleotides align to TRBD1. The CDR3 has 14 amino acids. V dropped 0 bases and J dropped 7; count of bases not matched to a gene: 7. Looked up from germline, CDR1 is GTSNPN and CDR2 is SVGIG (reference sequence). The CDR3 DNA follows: TGTGCCTGGAGTGTGAGGACAGGGAATGGTGGCTACACCTTC. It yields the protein CAWSVRTGNGGYTF.

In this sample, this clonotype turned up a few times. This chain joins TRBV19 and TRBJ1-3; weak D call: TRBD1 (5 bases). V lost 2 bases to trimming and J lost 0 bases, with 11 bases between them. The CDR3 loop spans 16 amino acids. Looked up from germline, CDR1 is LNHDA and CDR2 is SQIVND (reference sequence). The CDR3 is CASSITGRDSGNTIYF. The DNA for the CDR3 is TGTGCCAGTAGTATAACTGGCAGGGACTCTGGAAACACCATATATTTT.

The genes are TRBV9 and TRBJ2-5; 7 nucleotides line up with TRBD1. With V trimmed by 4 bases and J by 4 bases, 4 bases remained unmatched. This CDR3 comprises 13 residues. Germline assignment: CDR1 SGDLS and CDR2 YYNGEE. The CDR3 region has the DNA TGTGCCAGCAGCTCACACAGGGGAGAGACCCAGTACTTC. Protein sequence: CASSSHRGETQYF.

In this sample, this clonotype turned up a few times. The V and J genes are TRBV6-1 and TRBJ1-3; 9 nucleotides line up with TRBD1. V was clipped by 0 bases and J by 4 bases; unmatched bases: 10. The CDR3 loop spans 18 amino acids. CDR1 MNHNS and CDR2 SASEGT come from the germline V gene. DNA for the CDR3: TGTGCCAGCAGTGAAGCGGGTTGGGACAGGGCAGGGGGAAACACCATATATTTT. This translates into CASSEAGWDRAGGNTIYF.

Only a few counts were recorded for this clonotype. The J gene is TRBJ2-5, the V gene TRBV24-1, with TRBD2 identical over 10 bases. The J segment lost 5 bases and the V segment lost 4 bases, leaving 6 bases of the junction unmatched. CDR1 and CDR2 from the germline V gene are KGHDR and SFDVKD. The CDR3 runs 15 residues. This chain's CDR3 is CATSDRVSGGETQYF. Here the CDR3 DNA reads TGTGCCACCAGTGACAGGGTTAGCGGGGGGGAGACCCAGTACTTC.

The CDR3 nucleotides read TGTGCCAGCAGTTCCCCGAACACTGAAGCTTTCTTT. Translated: CASSSPNTEAFF. J is TRBJ1-1 and V is TRBV6-5; D is uncertain. This CDR3 is built from 12 residues. Trimming removed 4 bases at V and 1 base at J, with 4 bases between. Germline V gives CDR1 MNHEY, CDR2 SVGAGI.

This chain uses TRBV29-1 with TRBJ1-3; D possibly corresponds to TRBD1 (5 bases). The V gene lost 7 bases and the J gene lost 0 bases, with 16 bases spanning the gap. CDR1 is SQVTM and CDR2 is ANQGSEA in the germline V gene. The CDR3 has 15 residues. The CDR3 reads CSAKGTAVSGNTIYF. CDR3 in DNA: TGCAGCGCAAAAGGGACGGCGGTCTCTGGAAACACCATATATTTT.

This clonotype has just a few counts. For the CDR3, the DNA is TGTGCCACCCCCAGGCTTAGCGGGGCGAACACCGGGGAGCTGTTTTTT. Protein: CATPRLSGANTGELFF. V usage is TRBV7-9 and J usage is TRBJ2-2; 8 bases line up with TRBD2. CDR1 is SEHNR and CDR2 is FQNEAQ in the germline V gene (reference sequence). This CDR3 has 16 amino acids. V lost 10 bases and J lost 0; bases outside the gene matches: 10.